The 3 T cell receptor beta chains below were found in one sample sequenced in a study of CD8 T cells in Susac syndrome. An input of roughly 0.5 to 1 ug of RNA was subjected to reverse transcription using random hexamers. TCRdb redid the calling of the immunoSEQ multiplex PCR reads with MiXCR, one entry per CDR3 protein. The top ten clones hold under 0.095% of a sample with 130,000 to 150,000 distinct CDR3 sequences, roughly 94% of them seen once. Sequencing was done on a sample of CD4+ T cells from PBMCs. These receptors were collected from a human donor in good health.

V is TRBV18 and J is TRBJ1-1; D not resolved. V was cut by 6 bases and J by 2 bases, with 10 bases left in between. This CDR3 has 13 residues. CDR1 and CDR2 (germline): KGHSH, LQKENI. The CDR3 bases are TGTGCCAGCTCGCAGATGCCTAACACTGAAGCTTTCTTT. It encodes CASSQMPNTEAFF.

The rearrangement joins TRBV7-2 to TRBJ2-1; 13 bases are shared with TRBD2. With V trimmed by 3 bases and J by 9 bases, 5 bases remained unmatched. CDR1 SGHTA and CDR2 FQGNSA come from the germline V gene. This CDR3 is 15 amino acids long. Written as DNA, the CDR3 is TGTGCCAGCAGCTTTTGGACTAGCGGGAGACCTGAGCAGTTCTTC. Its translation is CASSFWTSGRPEQFF.

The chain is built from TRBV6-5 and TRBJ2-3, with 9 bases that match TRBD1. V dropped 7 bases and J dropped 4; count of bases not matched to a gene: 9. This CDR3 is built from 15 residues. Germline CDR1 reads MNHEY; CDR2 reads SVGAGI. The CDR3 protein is CASTPPGQGSDTQYF. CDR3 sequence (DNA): TGTGCCAGCACCCCCCCGGGACAGGGATCAGATACGCAGTATTTT.